This note documents a single T cell receptor (beta chain) sequence. Its target is not known. The data were taken from a study of blood T cells in healthy people across ages. Combining a sample-barcoded 5' primer with a J-beta primer mix, a second PCR ran for about 7 to 11 cycles. TCRdb reanalysed the 5' RACE reads using MiXCR and keeps one entry per CDR3 protein. The sample comprises approximately 1.5 million distinct CDR3 sequences, about 31% of which are singletons, and roughly 12% rests with the top ten. Findings of the study overall: Greater diversity and more naive CD4+ cells were seen in long-lived donors than in aged donors.

The CDR3 runs 14 residues. The V gene's germline CDR1 is SQVTM and CDR2 ANQGSEA. The ends lost 4 bases at V and 5 bases at J; junction bases unmatched: 7. The TCR comes from a woman in her 30s in good health. The V call is TRBV29-1, the J call TRBJ2-7, with TRBD2 identical over 11 bases. The sample was blood. The CDR3 sequence: CSVGLGLAGHEQYF. The DNA for the CDR3 is TGCAGCGTTGGCCTAGGACTAGCGGGCCACGAGCAGTACTTC.